This T cell receptor (beta chain) is from a study of molecular identifiers for immune sequencing clone quantification listed by TCRdb under 2018. A note on the overall study: For a replicate experiment, RNA from approximately 20,000 or 100,000 naive CD8 T cells was divided into five aliquots, of which four were sequenced. CD8 T cells were used in a methods study to benchmark molecular-identifier clustering-based TCR repertoire sequencing (MIDCIRS) and TCR RNA copy counting. Study-level results and caveats: Spiked-in Jurkat TCR RNA equivalent to a single cell was reported to be detectable even among 800,000 to 1,000,000 naive CD8 T cells. Modeling gave 3 to 3.5 recovered TCR RNA copies per cell versus around 10 by digital PCR, implying about 30% capture efficiency. Naive libraries contained spiked-in Jurkat TCR RNA (approximately nine copies' worth), which is not part of the donor repertoire. When barcode sub-clustering was not used, chimeric consensus sequences inflated TCR diversity, with chimeras reaching as high as 47%. In CMV-specific effector cells, clones with more than 20 RNA copies accounted for over 99% of molecules, whereas in naive cells such clones accounted for under 1%. Identical TCR molecules sharing a barcode could cause highly expanded clone sizes to be underestimated.

The library relied on PCR. Sequencing instrument: Illumina HiSeq 4000. Bulk TCR libraries were prepared as previously described, using TCR primers listed in Table S5. Total RNA was purified with the Qiagen AllPrep DNA/RNA kit. Before analysis, reads from multiple sequencing runs of one library were combined. The paper's data handling went like this. Reads were retained only if the reads had an exact TCR constant sequence, and the retained reads were trimmed to 150 nt and grouped according to their 12-nt molecular barcodes. Reads inside each barcode group were sub-clustered using a 15% Levenshtein threshold, and a quality-weighted consensus sequence was constructed for each RNA molecule. Non-functional sequences were removed, as were lower-count sequences one edit away from another. On the basis of fitting two negative binomial distributions, barcode sub-clusters with fewer than 20% of the maximum read count were discarded. TCRdb redid the processing of the public reads, applying fastp at Q25 and MiXCR, and retained in-frame beta chains. Under each unique CDR3 protein, matching rows form one entry showing the most common genes and DNA. What appears here as the V and J calls and clone size reflects TCRdb's work, not the paper's. The sample has fewer than 350,000 distinct CDR3 sequences on record, around 21% of them singletons. The ten biggest clones cover about 0.81% of the sample.

Of note for this clonotype: The antigen it recognizes is unknown. This may come from a read error, since a much larger clone is one base off. Since no conserved phenylalanine or tryptophan closes the CDR3, a read error is the likely cause.

Libraries of naive CD8 T cells were generated from roughly 21,000 to 960,000 sorted cells, with 10%, 30% or 50% of the purified RNA used. Naive CD8 T cells, defined as CD8+CD4-CCR7+CD45RA+, were FACS-sorted into RLT Plus buffer on a BD FACSAria II. Detection sensitivity was tested by spiking Jurkat RNA equal to roughly ten TCR copies' worth into samples containing roughly 19,000-1,100,000 naive CD8 T cells. Enrichment of CD8 T cells was performed with RosetteSep CD8+ T Cell Enrichment Cocktail and Ficoll-Paque, after which ACK red cell lysis was carried out. This receptor was taken from a human donor in good health. Some libraries in this study had Jurkat cell RNA spiked in. Specimen: naive CD8+ T cells from blood, with Jurkat cell RNA spiked in. What this sample's cell subset or site label stands for: FACS-sorted CD8+CD4-CCR7+CD45RA+ naive T cells.

The CDR3 region has the sequence CATSDLAGLSYNEQFL. DNA sequence: TGTGCCACCAGTGATTTGGCCGGCCTATCCTACAATGAGCAGTTCCTC. The sequence is built from TRBV24-1 and TRBJ2-1; the D gene identity is not certain. From its first to its last residue, the CDR3 has 16 amino acids. The CDR3 DNA has 48 bases and is translated from base 1. Reading the germline V gene gives CDR1 KGHDR and CDR2 SFDVKD. Trimming at the junction amounts to 0 bases on V and 1 base on J, and the germline ends lie 9 bases apart.